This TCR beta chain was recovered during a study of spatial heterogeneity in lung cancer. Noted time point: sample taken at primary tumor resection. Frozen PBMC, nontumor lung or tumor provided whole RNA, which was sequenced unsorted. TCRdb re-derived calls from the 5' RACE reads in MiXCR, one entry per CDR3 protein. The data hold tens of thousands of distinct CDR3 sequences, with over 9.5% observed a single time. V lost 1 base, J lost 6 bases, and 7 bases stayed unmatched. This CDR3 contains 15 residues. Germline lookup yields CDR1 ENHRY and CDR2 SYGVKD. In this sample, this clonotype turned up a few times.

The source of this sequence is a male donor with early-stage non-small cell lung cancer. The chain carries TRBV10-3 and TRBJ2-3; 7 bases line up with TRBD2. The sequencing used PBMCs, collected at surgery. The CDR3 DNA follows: TGTGCCATCAGTGAGTGGGGACTATCAACCGATACGCAGTATTTT. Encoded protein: CAISEWGLSTDTQYF.